A single sample is the source of the 32 T cell receptor beta chains below, sequenced in a study of T-cell reconstitution after alpha-beta-depleted transplantation in children. Unique molecular identifiers featured in how the TCRbeta library was prepared. One entry per CDR3 protein results from TCRdb running MiXCR on the PCR reads. The table has 300,000 to 350,000 distinct CDR3 sequences, 15% to 20% seen once; the top ten hold about 41%. The specimen was PBMCs, mostly from graft donor cells, collected 360 days after TCRalphabeta/CD19-depleted stem cell transplant. These receptors originate from a male patient aged 2-9 years who had a stem cell transplant for acute lymphoblastic leukemia, so the T cells may come from the graft donor.

This clonotype was counted between two and nine times. The chain combines TRBV29-1 with TRBJ1-2; D is unclear. This CDR3 has 12 amino acids. Germline V gives CDR1 SQVTM, CDR2 ANQGSEA. V lost 4 bases and J lost 2, with 8 bases in between. CDR3 region: CSVAGSNYGYTF. CDR3 nucleotide sequence: TGCAGCGTTGCCGGGTCCAACTATGGCTACACCTTC.

This clonotype was observed a handful of times. The rearrangement links TRBV28 to TRBJ1-5; tentatively, D is TRBD1 (6 bases). V was shortened by 7 bases and J by 0 bases, with 19 bases between the two germline ends. This CDR3 has 17 amino acids. The germline V gene encodes CDR1 MDHEN and CDR2 SYDVKM. The CDR3 spells CASMEYWDNNSNQPQHF. The DNA for the CDR3 is TGTGCCAGCATGGAATATTGGGACAACAATAGCAATCAGCCCCAGCATTTT.

This clonotype has a count of ten or more. The rearrangement uses TRBV28 and TRBJ2-1; 10 bases map to TRBD2. CDR1 and CDR2 (germline): MDHEN, SYDVKM. There are 15 residues in the CDR3. Trimming took 0 bases from V and 8 from J; bases not matched to a gene: 4. The CDR3 protein is CASSLWGLAYDEQFF. The CDR3 DNA sequence: TGTGCCAGCAGTTTATGGGGACTAGCGTATGATGAGCAGTTCTTC.

This clonotype was found a few times. J is TRBJ1-2 and V is TRBV6-5; TRBD1 might be the D (5 bases). The V and J ends lost 0 bases and 0 bases respectively, with 20 bases between them. This CDR3 has 19 amino acids. CDR1 MNHEY and CDR2 SVGAGI come from the germline V gene. CDR3 amino acids: CASSYSSGTAVSSNYGYTF. CDR3 DNA sequence: TGTGCCAGCAGTTACTCTTCAGGGACCGCCGTATCGTCTAACTATGGCTACACCTTC.

This clonotype was picked up a small number of times. The chain links TRBV4-1 to TRBJ1-2; 7 positions agree with TRBD1. With V trimmed by 4 bases and J by 6 bases, 8 bases remained unmatched. This CDR3 is 14 amino acids long. Germline V lookup: CDR1 MGHRA, CDR2 YSYEKL. CDR3 amino acids: CASSPDRAQDGYTF. The DNA for the CDR3 is TGCGCCAGCAGCCCCGACAGGGCCCAGGATGGCTACACCTTC.

The gene calls are TRBV2 and TRBJ2-1, with a weak D call TRBD2 (5 bases). V dropped 10 bases and J dropped 9 bases, with 28 bases sitting between them. The CDR3 is 16 amino acids. CDR1 SNHLY and CDR2 FYNNEI come from the germline V gene. CDR3 bases: TGTGCCACCCGGTCGGGTGGGTTGGAGGAACGCGGTGAGCAGTTCTTC. It is translated as CATRSGGLEERGEQFF.

This chain uses TRBV4-2 with TRBJ2-5; 12 bases align to TRBD1. The CDR3 length is 15 residues. Germline V gene sequence: CDR1 LGHNA, CDR2 YNFKEQ. Trimming took 3 bases from V and 4 from J; bases not matched to a gene: 3. CDR3 in amino acids: CASSQGQGAGETQYF. CDR3 DNA sequence: TGTGCCAGCAGCCAGGGACAGGGGGCGGGAGAGACCCAGTACTTC.

This clonotype has more than one count but fewer than ten. The V call is TRBV11-2, the J call TRBJ2-7, with 8 nucleotides matching TRBD1. Germline CDR1 is SGHAT and CDR2 is FQNNGV. This CDR3 region has 18 residues. With V trimmed by 5 bases and J by 0 bases, 15 bases remained unmatched. The CDR3 coding sequence is TGTGCCAGCAGCCGAAGCAATTTGGGACAGGTTCGCTCCTACGAGCAGTACTTC. It translates to CASSRSNLGQVRSYEQYF.

This clonotype was recorded many times. The chain carries TRBV21-1 and TRBJ2-7. TRBV21-1 is assigned pseudogene status. CDR3 length equals 16 residues. The CDR3 nucleotides are TGTGCCAGCAGTCAAGAGCTCATAGCGGGCGCCTACGAGCAGTACTTC. It encodes CASSQELIAGAYEQYF.

This chain joins TRBV6-2 or TRBV6-3 and TRBJ2-2; D is unresolved. V lost 2 bases and J 11 bases, leaving 12 bases between the germline ends. CDR1 is MNHEY and CDR2 is SVGEGT in the germline V gene. The CDR3 is made up of 13 amino acids. CDR3 nucleotides: TGTGCCAGCAGTTACACCTTAGTACAAGAGCTGTTTTTT. Its protein is CASSYTLVQELFF.

CDR3 bases: TGTGCCAGCAGTTCCTACACCCACCGGGACAGGGGTGATACGCAGTATTTT. Translation gives CASSSYTHRDRGDTQYF. The gene calls are TRBV28 and TRBJ2-3; 10 bases agree with TRBD1. Germline V gene data show CDR1 as MDHEN and CDR2 as SYDVKM. The CDR3 length is 17 residues. V shed 4 bases, J shed 6 bases, and the junction held 13 bases outside the gene matches.

In this sample, this clonotype turned up many times. The chain employs TRBV28 and TRBJ2-7; D gene ambiguous. The V end was cut by 6 bases, the J end by 4 bases, with 16 bases between. This CDR3 comprises 14 residues. Germline V gene data show CDR1 as MDHEN and CDR2 as SYDVKM. The CDR3 bases are TGTGCCAGCAGCCTAGAGTGGAATGAATACGAGCAGTACTTC. Translating it yields CASSLEWNEYEQYF.

The chain uses TRBV11-2 and TRBJ2-7; D gene unclear. Germline V gene lookup returns CDR1 SGHAT and CDR2 FQNNGV. Trimming took off 4 bases at V and 3 bases at J, with 7 bases between the two ends. There are 12 residues in the CDR3. CDR3 DNA sequence: TGTGCCAGCAGCTATCTAGACTACGAGCAGTACTTC. Translating it yields CASSYLDYEQYF.

The chain links TRBV28 to TRBJ1-6; D uncertain. Trimming took off 3 bases at V and 14 bases at J, with 17 bases between the two ends. CDR1 is MDHEN, CDR2 SYDVKM, per germline. This CDR3 is built from 14 residues. CDR3 protein: CASSFRHPQEALHF. CDR3 in DNA: TGTGCCAGCAGTTTCCGACACCCCCAGGAGGCCCTCCACTTT.

There are a few counts of this clonotype. The chain uses TRBV7-2 and TRBJ2-7; D is perhaps TRBD1 (5 bases). The V gene's germline CDR1 is SGHTA and CDR2 FQGNSA. The CDR3 extends over 13 amino acids. Trimming removed 1 base from V and 5 bases from J, with 9 bases in between. The CDR3 here is CASSLVIGDEQYF. CDR3 coding DNA: TGTGCCAGCAGCTTAGTGATAGGGGACGAGCAGTACTTC. The variable domain in full, with the rest retrieved from reference TRBV7-2 and TRBJ2-7, is GAGVSQSPSNKVTEKGKDVELRCDPISGHTALYWYRQSLGQGLEFLIYFQGNSAPDKSGLPSDRFSAERTGGSVSTLTIQRTQQEDSAVYLCASSLVIGDEQYFGPGTRLTVT.

Ten or more counts support this clonotype. The J gene is TRBJ2-1, the V gene TRBV11-1; maybe TRBD1 (6 bases). This CDR3 is built from 14 residues. Trimming took off 5 bases at V and 10 bases at J, with 18 bases between the two ends. From germline, CDR1 is SGHAT and CDR2 FQDESV (reference sequence). The CDR3 spells CASSITYREREQFF. CDR3 coding DNA: TGTGCCAGCAGCATTACCTACAGGGAGCGGGAGCAGTTCTTC.

This clonotype was found a few times. The V call is TRBV9, the J call TRBJ2-5, with a tentative D call TRBD2 (6 bases). The germline CDR1 and CDR2 sequences are SGDLS and YYNGEE. V lost 0 bases, J lost 2 bases, and 11 bases lay in between. This CDR3 is built from 15 residues. CDR3 sequence: CASSVASGPQETQYF. DNA for the CDR3: TGTGCCAGCAGCGTAGCCAGCGGGCCACAAGAGACCCAGTACTTC.

This clonotype has a count of ten or more. The V call is TRBV6-5, the J call TRBJ2-1, with no clear D. Trimming removed 3 bases at V and 0 bases at J, with 9 bases between. Germline CDR1 is MNHEY and CDR2 is SVGAGI. This CDR3 is built from 15 residues. The DNA for the CDR3 is TGTGCCAGCAGTTATTCGGGTTACTCCTACAATGAGCAGTTCTTC. It yields the protein CASSYSGYSYNEQFF.

This clonotype appeared many times. The chain employs TRBV20-1 and TRBJ1-4, with 7 bases identical to TRBD1. CDR3 size: 14 residues. V gave up 4 bases and J gave up 4 bases; unmatched junction bases: 6. Germline CDR1 and CDR2: DFQATT and SNEGSKA (reference sequence). DNA of the CDR3: TGCAGTGCTACCGCGGGACAGCTTAATGAAAAACTGTTTTTT. Protein: CSATAGQLNEKLFF.

Comment on this clonotype: A read error may be the cause here, since a much bigger clone is one base away. J is TRBJ2-3 and V is TRBV20-1; a possible D gene is TRBD2 (5 bases). The V gene's germline CDR1 is DFQATT and CDR2 SNEGSKA (reference sequence). This CDR3 comprises 17 residues. V gave up 4 bases and J gave up 1 base, with 21 bases separating them. The CDR3, as DNA: TGCAGTGCTACCCCCGCGTACCTAGCTCGGTGCACAGATACGCAGTATTTT. It yields the protein CSATPAYLARCTDTQYF.

This clonotype was recorded at least ten times. The V and J genes are TRBV25-1 and TRBJ2-7; D is uncertain. Germline CDR1 and CDR2: MGHDK and SYGVNS. The ends were cut back, 6 bases at V and 6 bases at J, with 9 bases in the middle. There are 11 residues in the CDR3. The CDR3 nucleotides read TGTGCCAGCAGCCTCCGTACCGAGCAGTACTTC. Protein: CASSLRTEQYF.

This chain joins TRBV6-2 or TRBV6-3 and TRBJ2-1; D is perhaps TRBD1 or TRBD2 (5 bases each). V lost 4 bases to trimming and J lost 9 bases, with 16 bases between them. Germline values: CDR1 MNHEY, CDR2 SVGEGT. This CDR3 comprises 14 residues. As DNA, the CDR3 is TGTGCCAGCAGTTTTGGGGGAGTAGTAGGTGAGCAGTTCTTC. As protein: CASSFGGVVGEQFF.

The V gene is TRBV5-5, the J gene TRBJ2-2; D gene ambiguous. The CDR3 is 16 residues long. Germline CDR1 reads SGHKS; CDR2 reads YYEKEE (reference sequence). V was shortened by 2 bases and J by 0 bases, with 11 bases between the two germline ends. CDR3: CASSFFKFSNTGELFF. CDR3 coding DNA: TGTGCCAGCAGCTTTTTTAAGTTCTCGAACACCGGGGAGCTGTTTTTT.

The chain's CDR3 is CASRGENVPGANVLTF. The CDR3 DNA follows: TGTGCCAGCAGGGGGGAGAATGTACCCGGGGCCAACGTCCTGACTTTC. V is TRBV27 and J is TRBJ2-6; the D gene could be TRBD1 or TRBD2 (5 bases each). CDR3 size: 16 residues. V lost 6 bases to trimming and J lost 4 bases, with 16 bases between them. The germline CDR1 and CDR2 sequences are MNHEY and SMNVEV (reference sequence).

This clonotype was observed a few times. The chain combines TRBV7-9 with TRBJ2-7, with D perhaps TRBD2 (5 bases). The V and J ends lost 0 bases and 3 bases respectively, with 15 bases between them. CDR3 length equals 16 residues. Per germline, CDR1 SEHNR and CDR2 FQNEAQ (reference sequence). This CDR3 is CASSLARGSVGYEQYF. CDR3 DNA: TGTGCCAGCAGCTTAGCCCGGGGATCGGTGGGCTACGAGCAGTACTTC.

At least ten counts were recorded for this clonotype. The chain employs TRBV29-1 and TRBJ2-7; D may match TRBD1 or TRBD2 (5 bases each). V was pared by 7 bases and J by 2 bases, with 21 bases between. Germline CDR1 is SQVTM and CDR2 is ANQGSEA. The CDR3 covers 15 residues. Here the CDR3 DNA reads TGCAGCGCTGCTCACGGGGCCGGGGTCCCCTACGAGCAGTACTTC. This sequence encodes CSAAHGAGVPYEQYF.

This clonotype was counted ten times or more. The rearrangement uses TRBV5-5 and TRBJ2-5, with D perhaps TRBD2 (6 bases). The V end was cut by 1 base, the J end by 5 bases, with 15 bases between. Germline V lookup: CDR1 SGHKS, CDR2 YYEKEE (reference sequence). The CDR3 runs to 15 residues. The CDR3 here is CASSLLSVGGETQYF. The DNA of the CDR3 is TGTGCCAGCAGCTTGCTTAGCGTTGGGGGGGAGACCCAGTACTTC.

This chain uses TRBV9 with TRBJ2-1; the D is unclear. V lost 0 bases to trimming and J lost 10 bases, with 5 bases between them. CDR1 and CDR2 from the germline V gene are SGDLS and YYNGEE. The CDR3 sequence is 11 residues long. This CDR3 is CASSVGSEQFF. The CDR3, as DNA: TGTGCCAGCAGCGTAGGCTCGGAGCAGTTCTTC.

The rearrangement uses TRBV2 and TRBJ2-2; 8 bases fit TRBD1. The J segment lost 7 bases and the V segment lost 4 bases, leaving 8 bases of the junction unmatched. Germline CDR1 and CDR2: SNHLY and FYNNEI. This CDR3 comprises 15 residues. The DNA for the CDR3 is TGTGCCAGCAGTGTCCAGGGGGCAACGATCGGGGAGCTGTTTTTT. Protein product: CASSVQGATIGELFF.

The chain combines TRBV10-3 with TRBJ2-1; TRBD2 aligns across 12 bases. Losses at the gene ends were 6 bases for V and 7 bases for J; bases not matched to a gene: 7. Germline values: CDR1 ENHRY, CDR2 SYGVKD. The CDR3 runs 15 residues. The CDR3 DNA is TGTGCCATCAGGGGGGCTAGCGGGAGGGAAAATGAGCAGTTCTTC. This sequence encodes CAIRGASGRENEQFF.

This clonotype was picked up a small number of times. V usage is TRBV4-1 and J usage is TRBJ1-4; possible D gene TRBD1, 6 bases. This CDR3 is 15 amino acids long. Between the trimmed V and J ends, which lost 3 bases and 8 bases, there was a span of 16 bases. Germline V gene sequence: CDR1 MGHRA, CDR2 YSYEKL. CDR3 sequence: CASSHWGPLGEKLFF. CDR3 DNA sequence: TGCGCCAGCAGCCATTGGGGGCCCCTGGGGGAAAAACTGTTTTTT.

This clonotype is deemed large. The chain employs TRBV28 and TRBJ2-2; D is unclear. The CDR3 is 16 amino acids. Germline values: CDR1 MDHEN, CDR2 SYDVKM. Trimming took 3 bases from V and 7 from J, leaving 18 bases between them. The CDR3 region has the DNA TGTGCCAGCAGTTTTCCCGACCCTCAGACAAGCGGGGAGCTGTTTTTT. This encodes CASSFPDPQTSGELFF.